This TCR beta chain was found in a study of cytomegalovirus exposure and HLA in healthy donors. The PCR used 60 Vbeta and 13 Jbeta primers. Produced via immunoSEQ multiplex PCR; TCRdb's table is partial and in-frame only. The data hold about 140,000 clones, with about two thirds observed a single time. CDR3 length equals 14 residues. Trimming pared 6 bases from V and 1 base from J, leaving 13 bases between. The germline CDR1 and CDR2 sequences are ENHRY and SYGVKD. This clone appeared a single time. This TCR derives from a woman aged 55-69 years in good health and CMV-seropositive. The rearrangement uses TRBV10-3 and TRBJ2-7; D possibly corresponds to TRBD1 (6 bases). Sequencing was done on a sample of PBMCs. The CDR3 here is CAISPDSWSYEQYF. CDR3 bases: TGTGCCATCAGCCCGGACAGTTGGTCCTACGAGCAGTACTTC.